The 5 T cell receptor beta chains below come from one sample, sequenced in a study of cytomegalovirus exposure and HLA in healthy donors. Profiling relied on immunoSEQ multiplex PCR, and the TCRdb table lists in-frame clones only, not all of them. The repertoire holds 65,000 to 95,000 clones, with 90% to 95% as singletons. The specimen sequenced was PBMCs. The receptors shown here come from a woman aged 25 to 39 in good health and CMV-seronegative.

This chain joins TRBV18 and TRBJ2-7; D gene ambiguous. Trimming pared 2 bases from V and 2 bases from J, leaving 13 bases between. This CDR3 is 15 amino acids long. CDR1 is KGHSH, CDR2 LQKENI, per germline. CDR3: CASSPSGALTYEQYF. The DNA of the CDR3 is TGTGCCAGCTCACCATCCGGAGCGCTTACCTACGAGCAGTACTTC.

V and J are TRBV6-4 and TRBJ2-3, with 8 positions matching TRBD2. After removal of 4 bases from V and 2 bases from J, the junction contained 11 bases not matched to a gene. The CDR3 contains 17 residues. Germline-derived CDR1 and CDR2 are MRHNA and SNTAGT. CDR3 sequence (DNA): TGTGCCAGCAGTGCACGGGGGGGACTCGGAAACACAGATACGCAGTATTTT. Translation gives CASSARGGLGNTDTQYF.

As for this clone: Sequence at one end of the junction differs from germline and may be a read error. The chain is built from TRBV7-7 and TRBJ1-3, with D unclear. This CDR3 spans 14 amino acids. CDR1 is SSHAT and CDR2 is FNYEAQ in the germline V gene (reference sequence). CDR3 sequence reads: CASSSSTSGNTIYF. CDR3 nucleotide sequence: TGTGCTAGCAGCTCTTCGACAAGTGGAAACACCATATATTTT.

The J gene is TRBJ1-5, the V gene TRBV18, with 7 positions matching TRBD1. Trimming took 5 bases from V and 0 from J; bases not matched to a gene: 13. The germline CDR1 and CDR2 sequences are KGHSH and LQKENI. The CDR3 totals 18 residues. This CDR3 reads CASSTGQSLALSNQPQHF. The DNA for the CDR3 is TGTGCCAGCTCAACGGGACAGTCCTTAGCCCTTAGCAATCAGCCCCAGCATTTT.

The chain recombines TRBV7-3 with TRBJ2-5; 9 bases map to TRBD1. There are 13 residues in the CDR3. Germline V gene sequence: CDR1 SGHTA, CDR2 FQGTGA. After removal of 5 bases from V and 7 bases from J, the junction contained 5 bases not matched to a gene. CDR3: CASSKGQGGTQYF. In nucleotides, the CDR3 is TGTGCCAGCAGCAAGGGACAGGGTGGGACCCAGTACTTC.